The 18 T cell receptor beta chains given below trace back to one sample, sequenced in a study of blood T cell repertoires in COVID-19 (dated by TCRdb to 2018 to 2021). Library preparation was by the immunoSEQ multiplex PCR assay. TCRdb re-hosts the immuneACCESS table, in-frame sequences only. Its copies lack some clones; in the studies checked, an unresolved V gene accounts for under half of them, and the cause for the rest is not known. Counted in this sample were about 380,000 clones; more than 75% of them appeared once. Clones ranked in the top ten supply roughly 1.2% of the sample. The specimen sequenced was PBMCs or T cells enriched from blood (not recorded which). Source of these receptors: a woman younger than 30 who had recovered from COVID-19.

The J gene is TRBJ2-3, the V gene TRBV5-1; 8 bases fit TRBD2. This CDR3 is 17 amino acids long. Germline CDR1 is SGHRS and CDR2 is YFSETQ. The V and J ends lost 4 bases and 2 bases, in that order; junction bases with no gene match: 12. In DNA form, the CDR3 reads TGCGCCAGCAGCCCCAGTCCCGGCGGGGGGTACACAGATACGCAGTATTTT. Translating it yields CASSPSPGGGYTDTQYF.

CDR3 nucleotides: TGTGCCAGCAGCCACGCATTGGACTGGGGGGGAGAGACCCAGTACTTC. Its translation is CASSHALDWGGETQYF. The rearrangement joins TRBV3-1 (or the pseudogene TRBV3-2) to TRBJ2-5, with 7 bases identical to TRBD2. V lost 3 bases and J lost 4; bases outside the gene matches: 11. CDR1 and CDR2 from the germline V gene are LGHDT and YNNKEL (reference sequence). CDR3 length: 16 residues.

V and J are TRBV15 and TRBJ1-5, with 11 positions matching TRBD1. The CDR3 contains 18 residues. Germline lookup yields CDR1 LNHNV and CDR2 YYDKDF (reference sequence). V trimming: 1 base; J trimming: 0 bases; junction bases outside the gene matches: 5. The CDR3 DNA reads TGTGCCACCAGCAGAGTTGGGACAGGGGGACTTAGCAATCAGCCCCAGCATTTT. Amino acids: CATSRVGTGGLSNQPQHF.

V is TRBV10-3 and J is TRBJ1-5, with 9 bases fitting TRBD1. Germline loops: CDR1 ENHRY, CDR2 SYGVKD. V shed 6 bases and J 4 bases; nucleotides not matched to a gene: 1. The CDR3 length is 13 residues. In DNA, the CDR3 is TGTGCCATCAGGGGGACAGGGAATCAGCCCCAGCATTTT. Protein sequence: CAIRGTGNQPQHF.

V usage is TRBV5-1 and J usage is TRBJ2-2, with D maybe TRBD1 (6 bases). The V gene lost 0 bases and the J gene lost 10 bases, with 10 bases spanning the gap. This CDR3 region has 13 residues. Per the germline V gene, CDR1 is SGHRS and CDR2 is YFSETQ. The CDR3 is CASSLDRAEELFF. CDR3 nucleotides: TGCGCCAGCAGCTTGGACAGGGCCGAGGAGCTGTTTTTT. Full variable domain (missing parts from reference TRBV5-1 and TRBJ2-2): KAGVTQTPRYLIKTRGQQVTLSCSPISGHRSVSWYQQTPGQGLQFLFEYFSETQRNKGNFPGRFSGRQFSNSRSEMNVSTLELGDSALYLCASSLDRAEELFFGEGSRLTVL.

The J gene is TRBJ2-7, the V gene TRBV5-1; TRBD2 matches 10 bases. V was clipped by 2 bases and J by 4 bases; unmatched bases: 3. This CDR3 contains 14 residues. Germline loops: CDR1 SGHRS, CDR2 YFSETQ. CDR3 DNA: TGCGCCAGCAGCTTTACTAGCGGGGATTACGAGCAGTACTTC. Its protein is CASSFTSGDYEQYF.

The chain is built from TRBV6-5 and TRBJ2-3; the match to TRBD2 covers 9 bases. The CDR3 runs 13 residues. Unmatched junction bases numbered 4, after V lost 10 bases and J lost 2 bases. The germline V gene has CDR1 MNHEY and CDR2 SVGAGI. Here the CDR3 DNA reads TGTGCCACCGGGACTAGCCCCACAGATACGCAGTATTTT. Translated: CATGTSPTDTQYF.

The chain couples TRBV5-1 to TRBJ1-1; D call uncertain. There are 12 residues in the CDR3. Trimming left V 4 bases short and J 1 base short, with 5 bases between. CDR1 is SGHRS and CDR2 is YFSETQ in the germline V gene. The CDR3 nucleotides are TGCGCCAGCAGCCCCCAGAACACTGAAGCTTTCTTT. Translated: CASSPQNTEAFF.

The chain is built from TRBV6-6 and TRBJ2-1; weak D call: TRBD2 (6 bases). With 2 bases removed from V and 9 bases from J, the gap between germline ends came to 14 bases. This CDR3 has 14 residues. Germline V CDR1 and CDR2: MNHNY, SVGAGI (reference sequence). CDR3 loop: CASSYRRGSGEQFF. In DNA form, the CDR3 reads TGTGCCAGCAGTTACAGGCGGGGTTCGGGTGAGCAGTTCTTC.

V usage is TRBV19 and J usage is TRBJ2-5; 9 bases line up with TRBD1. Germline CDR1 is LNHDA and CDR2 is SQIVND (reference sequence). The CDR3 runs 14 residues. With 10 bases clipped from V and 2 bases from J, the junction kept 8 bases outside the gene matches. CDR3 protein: CAIGRDREQETQYF. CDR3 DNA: TGTGCCATCGGTCGGGACAGGGAACAAGAGACCCAGTACTTC.

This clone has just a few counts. The CDR3 DNA sequence: TGTGCCAGCGCCGGGACAGTTATGGCTTTCTTT. Its protein is CASAGTVMAFF. V and J are TRBV19 and TRBJ1-1, with 7 positions matching TRBD1. Germline CDR1 is LNHDA and CDR2 is SQIVND (reference sequence). V gave up 9 bases and J gave up 11 bases; unmatched junction bases: 9. The CDR3 runs 11 residues.

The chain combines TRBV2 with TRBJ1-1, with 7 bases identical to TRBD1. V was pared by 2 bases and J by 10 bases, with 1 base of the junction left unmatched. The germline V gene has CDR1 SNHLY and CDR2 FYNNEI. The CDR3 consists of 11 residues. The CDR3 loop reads CASSEQGGAFF. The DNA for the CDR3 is TGTGCCAGCAGTGAACAGGGGGGAGCTTTCTTT.

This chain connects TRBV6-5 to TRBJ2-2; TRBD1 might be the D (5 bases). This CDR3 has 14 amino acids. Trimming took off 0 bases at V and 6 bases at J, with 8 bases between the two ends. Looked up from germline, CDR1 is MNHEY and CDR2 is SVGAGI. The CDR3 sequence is CASSYSGVSGELFF. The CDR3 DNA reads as TGTGCCAGCAGTTACTCAGGGGTCTCCGGGGAGCTGTTTTTT.

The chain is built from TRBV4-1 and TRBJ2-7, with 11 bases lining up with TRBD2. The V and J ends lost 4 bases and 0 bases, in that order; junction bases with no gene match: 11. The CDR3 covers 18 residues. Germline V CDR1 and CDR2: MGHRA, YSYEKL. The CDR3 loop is CASSRLEGTSGSSYEQYF. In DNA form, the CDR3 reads TGCGCCAGCAGCCGCCTAGAGGGGACTAGCGGTAGCTCCTACGAGCAGTACTTC.

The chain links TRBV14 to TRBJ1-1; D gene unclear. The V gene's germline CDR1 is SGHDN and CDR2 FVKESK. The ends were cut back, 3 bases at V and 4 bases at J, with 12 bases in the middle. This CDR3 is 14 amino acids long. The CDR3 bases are TGTGCCAGCAGCCATGTCTTCACGGGCACTGAAGCTTTCTTT. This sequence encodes CASSHVFTGTEAFF.

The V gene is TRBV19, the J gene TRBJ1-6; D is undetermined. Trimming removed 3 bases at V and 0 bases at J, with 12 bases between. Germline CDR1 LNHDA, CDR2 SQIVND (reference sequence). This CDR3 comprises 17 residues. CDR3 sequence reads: CASSILSGSSYNSPLHF. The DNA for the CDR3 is TGTGCCAGTAGTATCCTCAGCGGGAGCTCCTATAATTCACCCCTCCACTTT.

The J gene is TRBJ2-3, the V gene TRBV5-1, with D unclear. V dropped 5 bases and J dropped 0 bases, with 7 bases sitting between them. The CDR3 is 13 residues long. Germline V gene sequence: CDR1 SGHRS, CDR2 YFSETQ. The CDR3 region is CASSPSSTDTQYF. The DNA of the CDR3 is TGCGCCAGCAGTCCCTCTAGCACAGATACGCAGTATTTT.

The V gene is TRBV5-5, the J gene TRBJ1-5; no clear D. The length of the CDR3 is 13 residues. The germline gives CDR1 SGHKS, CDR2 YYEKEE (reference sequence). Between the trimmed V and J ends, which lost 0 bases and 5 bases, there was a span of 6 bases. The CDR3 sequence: CASSLGVDQPQHF. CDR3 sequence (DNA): TGTGCCAGCAGCTTGGGAGTGGATCAGCCCCAGCATTTT.